This TCR beta chain is drawn from a study of glioma-infiltrating T cells. Using RNA template, CDR3s of TCR alpha and beta were amplified with iRepertoire arm-PCR. Tissue mRNA or PBMC total RNA, roughly 90-450 ng, went into one-step reverse transcription and amplification. MiXCR, run by TCRdb on the multiplex PCR reads, gives a single entry per CDR3 protein. Here the sample spans some 120,000 distinct CDR3 sequences, less than 30% being singletons. In this sample, this clonotype turned up a few times. Its target is unknown. The CDR3 extends over 14 amino acids. Trimming removed 8 bases from V and 6 bases from J; junction bases left unmatched: 7. Study observations and caveats: Above-expected tissue-blood divergence occurred in all gliomas, most in low-grade ones. Tissue and blood shared very few CDR3 sequences.

The rearrangement uses TRBV12-3 or TRBV12-4 and TRBJ2-5, with 12 bases aligning to TRBD2. The specimen was glioma tissue, nonneoplastic brain tissue, or PBMCs (not recorded which). The TCR comes from a human donor with low-grade glioma or glioblastoma, undergoing nonglioma brain surgery, or in good health (not recorded which). CDR3 loop: CASLSSGRGQTQYF. The CDR3 DNA sequence: TGTGCCAGCCTCTCTAGCGGGAGGGGACAGACCCAGTACTTC.